What follows are 20 T cell receptor beta chains derived from one specimen sequenced in a study of T cell responses to AZD1222 COVID-19 vaccine. Here immunoSEQ multiplex PCR was the method, and the copy in TCRdb shows in-frame clones only, minus some. The sample records some 150,000 clones, around 84% being singletons. Source: peripheral blood, taken 28 days after the second AZD1222 dose. The receptors originated from an adult who received the AZD1222 COVID-19 vaccine.

There are a few counts of this clone. The chain uses TRBV9 and TRBJ1-2; D perhaps matches TRBD1 (5 bases). Germline V gene sequence: CDR1 SGDLS, CDR2 YYNGEE. Trimming removed 4 bases from V and 4 bases from J, with 14 bases in between. The length of the CDR3 is 14 residues. Here the CDR3 DNA reads TGTGCCAGCAGCCCGCGTGGGGGTGGCTATGGCTACACCTTC. Protein sequence: CASSPRGGGYGYTF.

The rearrangement links TRBV19 to TRBJ1-1; no reliable D call. This CDR3 has 13 amino acids. Germline-derived CDR1 and CDR2 are LNHDA and SQIVND (reference sequence). V lost 7 bases to trimming and J lost 1 base, with 10 bases between them. The CDR3 is CASKDGENTEAFF. CDR3 nucleotides: TGTGCCAGTAAAGACGGGGAGAACACTGAAGCTTTCTTT.

This clone was seen more than once but under ten times. The rearrangement uses TRBV2 and TRBJ1-1, with no clear D. CDR1 and CDR2 from the germline V gene are SNHLY and FYNNEI. The CDR3 contains 14 residues. V was clipped by 6 bases and J by 8 bases, with 19 bases between them. The CDR3 reads CASRVPPDLSEAFF. CDR3 in DNA: TGTGCCAGCAGAGTCCCCCCAGACTTGTCGGAAGCTTTCTTT.

This clone was counted a single time. The chain links TRBV11-3 to TRBJ2-2; D remains unclear. V gave up 5 bases and J gave up 6 bases, with 10 bases separating them. Germline CDR1 reads SGHNT; CDR2 reads YENEEA. This CDR3 has 13 residues. In DNA form, the CDR3 reads TGTGCCAGCAGCCGCGAGTCATCCGGGGAGCTGTTTTTT. This sequence encodes CASSRESSGELFF.

J is TRBJ2-2 and V is TRBV27; no firm D call. The CDR3 is made up of 11 amino acids. The germline V gene encodes CDR1 MNHEY and CDR2 SMNVEV (reference sequence). Trimming left V 6 bases short and J 1 base short, with 0 bases between. The CDR3 nucleotides read TGTGCCAGCAGGAACACCGGGGAGCTGTTTTTT. Amino acids: CASRNTGELFF.

The chain combines TRBV6-5 with TRBJ2-7, with 12 bases matching TRBD2. Unmatched junction bases numbered 4, after V lost 7 bases and J lost 0 bases. CDR3 length: 15 residues. In germline, CDR1 is MNHEY, CDR2 SVGAGI. CDR3 protein: CASTRTSGASYEQYF. DNA for the CDR3: TGTGCCAGCACCCGGACTAGCGGGGCCTCCTACGAGCAGTACTTC.

The chain couples TRBV4-1 to TRBJ1-5, with unresolved D. There are 17 residues in the CDR3. Germline CDR1 MGHRA, CDR2 YSYEKL. The V end was cut by 4 bases, the J end by 3 bases, with 19 bases between. The CDR3 DNA reads as TGCGCCAGCAGCCTGATTGACCGCCTGGGTGACAATCAGCCCCAGCATTTT. Protein product: CASSLIDRLGDNQPQHF.

This clone appeared a few times. V usage is TRBV28 and J usage is TRBJ1-5; no reliable D call. Germline-derived CDR1 and CDR2 are MDHEN and SYDVKM. V lost 10 bases, J lost 2 bases, and 24 bases lay in between. The CDR3 covers 17 residues. CDR3 residues: CATPRGPSRCGNQPQHF. CDR3 sequence (DNA): TGTGCCACCCCGAGAGGGCCGTCCAGATGTGGCAATCAGCCCCAGCATTTT.

The V and J genes are TRBV29-1 and TRBJ1-1; D is uncertain. CDR3 length: 12 amino acids. Trimming stripped 7 bases from V and 1 base from J, with 10 bases between. CDR1 and CDR2 from the germline V gene are SQVTM and ANQGSEA. The CDR3 here is CSAFIGNTEAFF. The CDR3 DNA reads TGCAGCGCATTTATAGGGAACACTGAAGCTTTCTTT.

V gene TRBV2 combines with J gene TRBJ1-2; 7 bases map to TRBD1. CDR3 length: 14 residues. Germline values: CDR1 SNHLY, CDR2 FYNNEI. V dropped 7 bases and J dropped 4; count of bases not matched to a gene: 9. The CDR3 bases are TGTGCCAGCATACCTAGGCGGGACAGCTATGGCTACACCTTC. Translation gives CASIPRRDSYGYTF.

This chain joins TRBV7-8 and TRBJ1-1; D gene ambiguous. V was trimmed by 5 bases and J by 0 bases, leaving 13 bases between them. This CDR3 has 15 amino acids. Germline-derived CDR1 and CDR2 are SGHVS and FQNEAQ. CDR3 in amino acids: CASSQPPFMNTEAFF. CDR3 bases: TGTGCCAGCAGCCAGCCCCCCTTTATGAACACTGAAGCTTTCTTT.

The CDR3 spells CASSVAPTDTQYF. The CDR3 DNA is TGTGCCAGCAGCGTAGCTCCCACAGATACGCAGTATTTT. This chain uses TRBV9 with TRBJ2-3; D gene uncertain. Germline lookup yields CDR1 SGDLS and CDR2 YYNGEE. The CDR3 consists of 13 residues. V was clipped by 0 bases and J by 2 bases, with 4 bases between them.

The rearrangement links TRBV3-1 (or the pseudogene TRBV3-2) to TRBJ1-5; D unclear. The CDR3 length is 13 residues. Germline CDR1 is LGHDT and CDR2 is YNNKEL (reference sequence). V was pared by 1 base and J by 7 bases, with 8 bases between. This chain's CDR3 is CASSQAPTQPQHF. The DNA for the CDR3 is TGTGCCAGCAGCCAAGCCCCAACCCAGCCCCAGCATTTT.

The J gene is TRBJ1-2, the V gene TRBV24-1, with D possibly TRBD1 on 5 matching bases. The CDR3 loop spans 13 amino acids. Trimming took off 6 bases at V and 1 base at J, with 8 bases between the two ends. CDR1 is KGHDR, CDR2 SFDVKD, per germline. CDR3 bases: TGTGCCACCAGTCGAGGGGTTAACTATGGCTACACCTTC. The encoded protein is CATSRGVNYGYTF.

The chain joins TRBV9 to TRBJ2-4; the D is unclear. V lost 0 bases and J 7 bases, leaving 8 bases between the germline ends. The CDR3 covers 13 residues. In germline, CDR1 is SGDLS, CDR2 YYNGEE. CDR3 sequence: CASSVGVWNIQYF. CDR3 nucleotides: TGTGCCAGCAGCGTAGGCGTTTGGAACATTCAGTACTTC.

The chain uses TRBV19 and TRBJ1-2, with D maybe TRBD1 (6 bases). The CDR3 has 14 residues. V lost 5 bases, J lost 0 bases, and 10 bases lay in between. The germline V gene has CDR1 LNHDA and CDR2 SQIVND (reference sequence). The CDR3 loop is CASSLYRANYGYTF. The CDR3 DNA sequence: TGTGCCAGTAGTTTGTACAGGGCTAACTATGGCTACACCTTC.

This chain joins TRBV19 and TRBJ1-4; a weak D match, TRBD1 (5 bases). V was trimmed by 6 bases and J by 5 bases, leaving 10 bases between them. The CDR3 length is 13 residues. Germline CDR1 and CDR2: LNHDA and SQIVND (reference sequence). CDR3 region: CASRGPLNEKLFF. For the CDR3, the DNA is TGTGCCAGTAGGGGACCTTTAAATGAAAAACTGTTTTTT.

This clone was seen a handful of times. The rearrangement uses TRBV11-2 and TRBJ1-4; D might be TRBD1 (5 bases). This CDR3 contains 13 residues. V gave up 6 bases and J gave up 8 bases, with 13 bases separating them. Germline CDR1 reads SGHAT; CDR2 reads FQNNGV. CDR3 bases: TGTGCCAGCAGGTTCGGGGCCGCCGAAAAACTGTTTTTT. Its protein product is CASRFGAAEKLFF. Together with reference TRBV11-2 and TRBJ1-4, the CDR3 gives the full variable domain: EAGVAQSPRYKIIEKRQSVAFWCNPISGHATLYWYQQILGQGPKLLIQFQNNGVVDDSQLPKDRFSAERLKGVDSTLKIQPAKLEDSAVYLCASRFGAAEKLFFGSGTQLSVL.

The V call is TRBV5-1, the J call TRBJ1-5, with TRBD1 matching 7 bases. Germline lookup yields CDR1 SGHRS and CDR2 YFSETQ. The CDR3 sequence is 15 residues long. The V gene end was trimmed by 4 bases and the J gene end by 5 bases; junction bases not matched to a gene: 9. Here the CDR3 DNA reads TGCGCCAGCAGCCCCGGGGACAGCGGATATCAGCCCCAGCATTTT. Its translation is CASSPGDSGYQPQHF.

The rearrangement joins TRBV18 to TRBJ2-1; TRBD1 is a possible D gene (5 bases). Looked up from germline, CDR1 is KGHSH and CDR2 is LQKENI. The ends were cut back, 0 bases at V and 7 bases at J, with 13 bases in the middle. The CDR3 spans 15 residues. CDR3 residues: CASSPPTGKGNEQFF. DNA of the CDR3: TGTGCCAGCTCACCACCAACAGGTAAAGGGAATGAGCAGTTCTTC.